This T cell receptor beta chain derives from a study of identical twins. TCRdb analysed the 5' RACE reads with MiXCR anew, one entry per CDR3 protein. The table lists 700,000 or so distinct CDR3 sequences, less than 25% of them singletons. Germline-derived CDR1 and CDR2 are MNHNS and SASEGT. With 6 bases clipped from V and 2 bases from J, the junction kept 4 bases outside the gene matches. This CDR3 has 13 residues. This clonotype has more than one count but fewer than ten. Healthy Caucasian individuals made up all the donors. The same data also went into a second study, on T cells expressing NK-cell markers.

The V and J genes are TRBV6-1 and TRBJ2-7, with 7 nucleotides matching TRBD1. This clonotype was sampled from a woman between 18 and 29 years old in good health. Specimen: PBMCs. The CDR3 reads CASRRGPTYEQYF. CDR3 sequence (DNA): TGTGCCAGCAGAAGGGGGCCAACCTACGAGCAGTACTTC.